This entry describes one T cell receptor beta chain. The V and J ends lost 8 bases and 0 bases respectively, with 10 bases between them. The CDR3 spans 13 residues. In TCRdb, the RT-PCR reads were re-called with MiXCR into one record per CDR3 protein. The sample carries about 680,000 distinct CDR3 sequences, approximately 15% recorded once. The material sequenced was memory CD4+ T cells from blood. This chain uses TRBV12-3 or TRBV12-4 with TRBJ1-2, with D hard to call. This TCR derives from a female donor in good health, serving as a healthy control. The CDR3 loop reads CASGFLTNYGYTF. CDR3 coding DNA: TGTGCCAGCGGGTTTCTAACTAACTATGGCTACACCTTC.